This TCR beta chain was recovered during a study of blood T cell repertoires in COVID-19. The wider study: In each case, the material was cDNA or gDNA derived from T cells, B-cell-depleted T cells, or PBMCs.

Seattle cases were enrolled at active infection and followed longitudinally. Under the authors' procedure: Amplified reference gene primers provided the basis for estimating nucleated cell counts. The table came from immunoSEQ multiplex PCR; TCRdb's copy has only in-frame clones and leaves some out. D and trimming come from the DNA, and the V and J calls and clone size come from that table. The sample lists approximately 240,000 clones; 83% were seen once. Trimming took 6 bases from V and 0 from J; bases not matched to a gene: 23. The CDR3 totals 22 residues. From germline, CDR1 is SGHAT and CDR2 FQNNGV.

The rearrangement joins TRBV11-2 to TRBJ2-3; 11 nucleotides align to TRBD2. The sequence came from a woman in her 30s with COVID-19, enrolled during active disease. Specimen: peripheral blood. This CDR3 is CASSIGSLAGAIRAPSTDTQYF. In nucleotides, the CDR3 is TGTGCCAGCAGTATAGGGTCACTAGCGGGGGCCATAAGGGCCCCTAGCACAGATACGCAGTATTTT.